The entry that follows covers one T cell receptor (beta chain) sequence. Its antigen is still unknown. Assay: immunoSEQ multiplex PCR; the TCRdb copy retains only in-frame clones and omits some. The sample includes 90,000 to 150,000 clones, 85% to 90% of them seen just once. The data are from a study of cytomegalovirus exposure and HLA in healthy donors. Study summary: The 120 or so validation repertoires were produced on the same platform as the 500 to 800 repertoires of the first cohort. This was reported in a later analysis. General study results and limits: First-cohort TCR clusters tended to co-occur in the approximately 120 validation repertoires, a later analysis found. Listed as cytomegalovirus-associated were over 150 TCR beta chains. TCR sequences were mostly rare, though some public TCRs occurred in many donors.

The CDR3 consists of 14 residues. Trimming removed 2 bases from V and 5 bases from J; junction bases left unmatched: 3. Germline-derived CDR1 and CDR2 are SGHTA and FQGNSA. The chain uses TRBV7-2 and TRBJ2-5; 9 positions agree with TRBD1. The sequencing input was PBMCs. The clonotype originates from a woman aged 18 to 35 in good health and CMV-seropositive. The CDR3 bases are TGTGCCAGCAGCTTAACAGGGGGCGGGGAGACCCAGTACTTC. This gives the protein CASSLTGGGETQYF.